Presented here are 14 T cell receptor beta chains from one specimen sequenced in a study of T cell repertoires in cytomegalovirus infection. Via MiXCR, TCRdb re-called the reads, giving one row per CDR3 protein. Of approximately 500,000 distinct CDR3 sequences in the sample, 16% were seen once. Input material: CD8+ T cells from PBMCs. Receptors were obtained from a human donor in good health (CMV status not recorded). Some clones in this sample may be carry-over from other donors' samples.

This clonotype was recorded a few times. The J gene is TRBJ1-2, the V gene TRBV20-1; 8 nucleotides agree with TRBD1. The CDR3 extends over 13 amino acids. In germline, CDR1 is DFQATT, CDR2 SNEGSKA (reference sequence). V trimming: 6 bases; J trimming: 2 bases; junction bases outside the gene matches: 5. The CDR3: CSALDRENYGYTF. The CDR3 coding sequence is TGCAGTGCCCTGGACAGGGAAAACTATGGCTACACCTTC.

This clonotype was detected only a few times. The chain joins TRBV27 to TRBJ1-2, with TRBD1 matching over 8 bases. This CDR3 has 14 residues. V gave up 5 bases and J gave up 8 bases; unmatched junction bases: 10. Germline V gives CDR1 MNHEY, CDR2 SMNVEV (reference sequence). CDR3 sequence reads: CASSLRGRAGGYTF. Written as DNA, the CDR3 is TGTGCCAGCAGTCTCAGGGGGCGCGCGGGGGGCTACACCTTC.

The CDR3 protein is CASLTVENDNRHF. The CDR3, as DNA: TGTGCCAGCTTGACAGTCGAAAATGACAACAGGCATTTT. This chain uses TRBV28 with TRBJ1-5, with TRBD1 as a possible D gene (5 bases). Trimming took off 8 bases at V and 15 bases at J, with 23 bases between the two ends. CDR1 is MDHEN and CDR2 is SYDVKM in the germline V gene. This CDR3 spans 13 amino acids.

This clonotype appeared a few times. The chain uses TRBV5-1 and TRBJ2-7; maybe TRBD1 (5 bases). The CDR3 is 15 residues long. The germline V gene has CDR1 SGHRS and CDR2 YFSETQ. V lost 1 base and J 5 bases, leaving 16 bases between the germline ends. CDR3: CASSLRQGMINEQYF. CDR3 coding DNA: TGCGCCAGCAGCTTGAGGCAGGGTATGATCAACGAGCAGTACTTC.

This clonotype was recorded many times. The chain uses TRBV7-9 and TRBJ2-1; 7 bases match TRBD2. The CDR3 covers 17 residues. CDR1 and CDR2 (germline): SEHNR, FQNEAQ (reference sequence). V was pared by 1 base and J by 5 bases, with 11 bases of the junction left unmatched. Here the CDR3 reads CASSLGVGDYLHNEQFF. CDR3 sequence (DNA): TGTGCCAGCAGCTTAGGGGTGGGGGACTACCTCCACAATGAGCAGTTCTTC.

This clonotype has a handful of counts. The chain joins TRBV9 to TRBJ2-1, with a possible D match to TRBD2 (6 bases). The V gene lost 6 bases and the J gene lost 4 bases, with 14 bases spanning the gap. Looked up from germline, CDR1 is SGDLS and CDR2 is YYNGEE. The CDR3 length is 14 residues. This chain's CDR3 is CASNPGGEYNEQFF. The CDR3 DNA reads as TGTGCCAGCAACCCTGGAGGGGAATACAATGAGCAGTTCTTC. Supplemented by reference TRBV9 and TRBJ2-1, the full variable domain reads DSGVTQTPKHLITATGQRVTLRCSPRSGDLSVYWYQQSLDQGLQFLIQYYNGEERAKGNILERFSAQQFPDLHSELNLSSLELGDSALYFCASNPGGEYNEQFFGPGTRLTVL.

This clonotype was observed a handful of times. The chain is built from TRBV27 and TRBJ1-6; possible D gene TRBD1, 5 bases. The ends were cut back, 3 bases at V and 10 bases at J, with 10 bases in the middle. In germline, CDR1 is MNHEY, CDR2 SMNVEV (reference sequence). This CDR3 has 13 residues. The CDR3 DNA is TGTGCCAGCAGTTTCCAGGGTGGATCACCCCTCCACTTT. This translates into CASSFQGGSPLHF.

The sample holds many counts of this clonotype. The J gene is TRBJ1-1, the V gene TRBV19; D unresolved. This CDR3 spans 13 amino acids. The germline V gene has CDR1 LNHDA and CDR2 SQIVND (reference sequence). The ends were cut back, 3 bases at V and 0 bases at J, with 5 bases in the middle. CDR3 region: CASSMRMNTEAFF. The CDR3 bases are TGTGCCAGTAGTATGCGCATGAACACTGAAGCTTTCTTT.

This clonotype was recorded at least ten times. The V call is TRBV6-6, the J call TRBJ2-7; D remains unclear. CDR3 size: 14 residues. In germline, CDR1 is MNHNY, CDR2 SVGAGI (reference sequence). V shed 5 bases and J shed 6 bases, with 17 bases lying between them. This chain's CDR3 is CASSPSPQTGEQYF. The CDR3 DNA reads as TGTGCCAGCAGTCCCTCGCCCCAGACGGGCGAGCAGTACTTC.

The V call is TRBV7-9, the J call TRBJ2-1; 7 nucleotides agree with TRBD2. The V and J ends lost 1 base and 4 bases, in that order; junction bases with no gene match: 13. CDR3 length: 18 residues. The germline CDR1 and CDR2 sequences are SEHNR and FQNEAQ (reference sequence). The CDR3 sequence is CASSLGGGRDRQYNEQFF. The CDR3 nucleotides read TGTGCCAGCAGCTTAGGAGGAGGGAGGGATAGACAATACAATGAGCAGTTCTTC.

This clonotype was found a few times. V usage is TRBV2 and J usage is TRBJ2-1; TRBD2 aligns across 9 bases. The V gene's germline CDR1 is SNHLY and CDR2 FYNNEI. The CDR3 runs 15 residues. V was clipped by 3 bases and J by 5 bases; unmatched bases: 5. The CDR3 sequence is CASSEKRGVDNEQFF. The CDR3 DNA is TGTGCCAGCAGTGAGAAGCGGGGGGTAGACAATGAGCAGTTCTTC. The full variable domain, its missing parts supplied by reference TRBV2 and TRBJ2-1, is EPEVTQTPSHQVTQMGQEVILRCVPISNHLYFYWYRQILGQKVEFLVSFYNNEISEKSEIFDDQFSVERPDGSNFTLKIRSTKLEDSAMYFCASSEKRGVDNEQFFGPGTRLTVL.

This clonotype has a handful of counts. This rearrangement joins TRBV27 to TRBJ2-1; D not certain. Per germline, CDR1 MNHEY and CDR2 SMNVEV (reference sequence). The V and J ends lost 2 bases and 8 bases respectively, with 7 bases between them. This CDR3 has 12 residues. CDR3 coding DNA: TGTGCCAGCAGTTTAGGGTGGGATGAGCAGTTCTTC. As protein: CASSLGWDEQFF.

This clonotype was found a few times. The J gene is TRBJ2-1, the V gene TRBV4-1; 9 bases align to TRBD2. CDR1 is MGHRA, CDR2 YSYEKL, per germline. Trimming took 7 bases from V and 13 from J; bases not matched to a gene: 14. The CDR3 runs to 14 residues. The CDR3 DNA reads TGCGCCAGCAAAGTTGGCGGGGGGGCCTCGGAACAGTTCTTC. Translation: CASKVGGGASEQFF.

This clonotype was counted ten times or more. The chain combines TRBV7-9 with TRBJ1-1; the D gene is possibly TRBD1 (6 bases). From germline, CDR1 is SEHNR and CDR2 FQNEAQ (reference sequence). CDR3 length: 16 residues. V was cut by 6 bases and J by 6 bases, with 23 bases left in between. The CDR3 coding sequence is TGTGCCAGCAGTTCACACTCGACAGGTATAGGTTCTGAAGCTTTCTTT. Protein sequence: CASSSHSTGIGSEAFF.